This paragraph reports one T cell receptor beta chain. Its antigen is not known. Time point noted: pre-treatment baseline. At 12 weeks after first infusion, RECIST 1.1 defined response for most patients. Assay: immunoSEQ multiplex PCR; the TCRdb copy retains only in-frame clones and omits some. The table lists tens of thousands of clones, around 88% of them singletons. These data come from a study of blood T cell dynamics during melanoma immunotherapy. Study findings and constraints: Whether repertoire-driving clones were melanoma-specific could not be determined.

V was pared by 4 bases and J by 5 bases, with 23 bases between. In germline, CDR1 is MRHNA, CDR2 SNTAGT. The CDR3 contains 17 residues. The TCR sequence derives from a human donor with melanoma. The J gene is TRBJ2-5, the V gene TRBV6-4, with no clear D. Sequenced here: blood, sampled from a patient treated with checkpoint blockade. CDR3 bases: TGTGCCAGCAGTGCAATGAGTGAAGCTTCTATCGTGGAGACCCAGTACTTC. The encoded protein is CASSAMSEASIVETQYF.